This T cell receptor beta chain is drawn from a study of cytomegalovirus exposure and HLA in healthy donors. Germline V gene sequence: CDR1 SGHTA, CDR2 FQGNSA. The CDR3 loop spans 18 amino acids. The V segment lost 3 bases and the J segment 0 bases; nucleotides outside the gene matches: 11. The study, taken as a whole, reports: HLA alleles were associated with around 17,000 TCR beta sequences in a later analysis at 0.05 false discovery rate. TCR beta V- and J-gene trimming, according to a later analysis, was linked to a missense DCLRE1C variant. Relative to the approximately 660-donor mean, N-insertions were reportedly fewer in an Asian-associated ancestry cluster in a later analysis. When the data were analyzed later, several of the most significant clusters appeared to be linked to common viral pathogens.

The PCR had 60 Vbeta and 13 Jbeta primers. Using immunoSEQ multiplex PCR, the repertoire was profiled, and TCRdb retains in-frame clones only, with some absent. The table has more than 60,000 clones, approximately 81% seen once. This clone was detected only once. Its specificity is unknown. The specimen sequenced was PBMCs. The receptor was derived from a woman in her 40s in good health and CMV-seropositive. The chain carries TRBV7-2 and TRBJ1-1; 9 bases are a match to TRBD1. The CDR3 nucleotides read TGTGCCAGCAGCTTGTTAGGGACAGGGCTGATGATGAACACTGAAGCTTTCTTT. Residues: CASSLLGTGLMMNTEAFF. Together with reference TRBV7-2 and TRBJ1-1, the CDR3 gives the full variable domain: GAGVSQSPSNKVTEKGKDVELRCDPISGHTALYWYRQSLGQGLEFLIYFQGNSAPDKSGLPSDRFSAERTGGSVSTLTIQRTQQEDSAVYLCASSLLGTGLMMNTEAFFGQGTRLTVV.